The clone carrying this T cell receptor beta chain showed up just a few times. This entry comes from a study of quantifying T cell responses using KT2 cells. Study in general: RNA was reverse transcribed with TCR alpha and beta constant-region primers. A predetermined fluorescence threshold ended the second PCR, run as a qPCR.

KT2, a clone with a known TCR, was spiked into unfractionated PBMC. Germline V gene data show CDR1 as MNHEY and CDR2 as SVGAGI. Between the trimmed V and J ends, which lost 11 bases and 8 bases, there was a span of 12 bases. This CDR3 contains 10 residues. A single-stranded UMI oligo with SP2 sequence was ligated to cDNA 3' ends. The first PCR ran roughly 4 cycles with an equimolar RC1.1 and RC1.2 beta primer mix. In TCRdb, the UMI-ligation and nested PCR reads were re-called with MiXCR into one record per CDR3 protein. This table has around 44,000 distinct CDR3 sequences, about a sixth appearing once.

The TCR was taken from a human donor. The chain employs TRBV6-5 and TRBJ1-1; D may be TRBD1 (6 bases). Source material: PBMCs spiked with cells of the T cell clone KT2. CDR3 nucleotide sequence: TGTGCCGCGGGGACACCAGAAGCTTTCTTT. Translating gives CAAGTPEAFF.